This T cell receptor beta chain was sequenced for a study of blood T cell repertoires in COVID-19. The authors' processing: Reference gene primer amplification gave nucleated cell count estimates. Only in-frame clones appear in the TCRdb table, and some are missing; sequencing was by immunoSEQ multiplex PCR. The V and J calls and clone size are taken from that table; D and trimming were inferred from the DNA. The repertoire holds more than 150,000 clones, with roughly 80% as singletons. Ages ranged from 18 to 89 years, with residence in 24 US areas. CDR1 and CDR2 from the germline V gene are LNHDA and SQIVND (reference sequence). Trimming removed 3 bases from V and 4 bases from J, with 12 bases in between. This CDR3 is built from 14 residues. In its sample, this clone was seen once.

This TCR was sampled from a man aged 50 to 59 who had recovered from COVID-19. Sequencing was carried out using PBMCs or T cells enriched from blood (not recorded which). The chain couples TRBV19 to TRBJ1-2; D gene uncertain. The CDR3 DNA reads TGTGCCAGTAGTATTGACAAGGCGTCCTATGGCTACACCTTC. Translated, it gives CASSIDKASYGYTF.